A selection of T cell receptor beta chains follows, all from one sample in a study of control samples from healthy donors and cancer patients. Sequenced by immunoSEQ multiplex PCR; TCRdb stores in-frame clones only, minus some. Of some 100,000 clones listed, approximately 90% are singletons. Sequenced material: blood. Receptors originate from a woman aged 50 to 60 in good health. CDR3s include the opening cysteine and the closing phenylalanine or tryptophan. The order of the fields is V gene, D gene, clone size, J gene, CDR3 DNA, CDR3 protein. D genes are given only for firm matches. Clone size is shown for a subset of rows, as once, few, many or a class of expanded clone.

TRBV20-1	TRBD2	once	TRBJ2-5	TGCAGTGCTAGTATAATAGCGGGAGTTGTGGAAGAGACCCAGTACTTC	CSASIIAGVVEETQYF
TRBV19	TRBD2	-	TRBJ2-3	TGTGCCAGTAGTCTAGGGACTAGCGGATTCACAGATACGCAGTATTTT	CASSLGTSGFTDTQYF
TRBV15	-	-	TRBJ2-1	TGTGCCACCAGCAGGGAAAGACAGAGTACTTTTCGGTCAAATGAGCAGTTCTTC	CATSRERQSTFRSNEQFF
TRBV13	-	-	TRBJ1-2	TGTGCCAGCAGCTTATGGGGGAGGGGCGAACCTAACTATGGCTACACCTTC	CASSLWGRGEPNYGYTF
TRBV27	TRBD2	-	TRBJ2-3	TGTGCCAGCAGTTTGAGGCTAGCGGGGTATCTAGGAGATACGCAGTATTTT	CASSLRLAGYLGDTQYF
TRBV29-1	TRBD1	-	TRBJ2-1	TGCAGCGTGGGGAGACAGGGGCCCTACAATGAGCAGTTCTTC	CSVGRQGPYNEQFF
TRBV9	-	-	TRBJ2-3	TGTGCCAGCAGCCAGACGGTAGATACGCAGTATTTT	CASSQTVDTQYF
TRBV27	-	-	TRBJ2-2	TGTGCCAGCACATGGAACGGGGAGCTGTTTTTT	CASTWNGELFF
TRBV18	-	-	TRBJ2-2	TGTGCCAGCTCACCACCGGCCTACCCCGCCGGGGAGCTGTTTTTT	CASSPPAYPAGELFF
TRBV9	TRBD2	-	TRBJ2-3	TGTGCCAGCAGCGGAAGGGGACTAGCGGGCACAGATACGCAGTATTTT	CASSGRGLAGTDTQYF
TRBV3-1/TRBV3-2	TRBD2	-	TRBJ2-5	TGTGCCAGCAGCCAGCGGGGGGGCCGGGAGACCCAGTACTTC	CASSQRGGRETQYF
TRBV11-3	-	-	TRBJ2-5	TGTGCCAGCAGCCCAGATCGCCAGGGAGGTACGGAGACCCAGTACTTC	CASSPDRQGGTETQYF
TRBV6-5	-	-	TRBJ1-1	TGTGCCAGCAGCCTTGGAATGAACACTGAAGCTTTCTTT	CASSLGMNTEAFF
TRBV9	TRBD1	-	TRBJ1-3	TGTGCCAGCAGCGGAACCGGGACAGGATATCTGGACACCATATATTTT	CASSGTGTGYLDTIYF
TRBV6-6	-	-	TRBJ2-7	TGTGCCAGCAGTTACATCGTGGGGGGTTGGACCTACGAGCAGTACTTC	CASSYIVGGWTYEQYF
TRBV30	-	once	TRBJ1-5	TGTGCCTGGGGAGGGGGGGGTGGCAATCAGCCCCAGCATTTT	CAWGGGGGNQPQHF
TRBV6-5	-	-	TRBJ1-4	TGTGTCAGCAGTTACCTTTCCAGGGCTAATGAAAAACTGTTTTTT	CVSSYLSRANEKLFF
TRBV6-5	TRBD1	-	TRBJ1-4	TGTGCCAGCAGTTACTCGGACAGGGGGCATGAAAAACTGTTTTTT	CASSYSDRGHEKLFF
TRBV5-1	-	-	TRBJ1-4	TGCGCCAGCAGCTTGGTTCTGGGGACTAATGAAAAACTGTTTTTT	CASSLVLGTNEKLFF
TRBV5-8	-	-	TRBJ2-3	TGTGCCAGCAGCTCCCATAGAGATACGCAGTATTTT	CASSSHRDTQYF
TRBV28	-	-	TRBJ1-2	TGTGCCAGCAGTATCAGCCTTAACTATGGCTACACCTTC	CASSISLNYGYTF
TRBV7-2	-	-	TRBJ2-3	TGTGCCAGCAGCCTCAGGGGCCCTCGGGGGACCACCACAGATACGCAGTATTTT	CASSLRGPRGTTTDTQYF
TRBV7-8	TRBD2	-	TRBJ2-3	TGTGCCAGCAGCTTGGGGACTAGCGGGAGAAGCACAGATACGCAGTATTTT	CASSLGTSGRSTDTQYF